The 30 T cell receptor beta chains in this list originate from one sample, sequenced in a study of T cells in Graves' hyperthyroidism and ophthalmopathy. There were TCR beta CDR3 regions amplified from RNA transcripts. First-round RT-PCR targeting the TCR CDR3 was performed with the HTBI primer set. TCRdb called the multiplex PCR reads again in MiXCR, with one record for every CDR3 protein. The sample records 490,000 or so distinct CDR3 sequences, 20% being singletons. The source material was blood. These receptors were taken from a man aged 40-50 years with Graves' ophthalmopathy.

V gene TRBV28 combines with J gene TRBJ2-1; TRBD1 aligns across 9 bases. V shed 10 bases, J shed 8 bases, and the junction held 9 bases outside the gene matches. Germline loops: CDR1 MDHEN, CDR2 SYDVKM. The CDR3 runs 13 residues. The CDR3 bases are TGTGCCACCTCGACAGGGGGGGGATATGAGCAGTTCTTC. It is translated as CATSTGGGYEQFF.

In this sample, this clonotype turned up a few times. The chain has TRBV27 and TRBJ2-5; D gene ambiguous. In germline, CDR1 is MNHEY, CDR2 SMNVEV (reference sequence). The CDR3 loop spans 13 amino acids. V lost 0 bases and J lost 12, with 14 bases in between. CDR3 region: CASSLSNQGMKYF. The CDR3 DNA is TGTGCCAGCAGTTTATCGAACCAAGGAATGAAGTACTTC.

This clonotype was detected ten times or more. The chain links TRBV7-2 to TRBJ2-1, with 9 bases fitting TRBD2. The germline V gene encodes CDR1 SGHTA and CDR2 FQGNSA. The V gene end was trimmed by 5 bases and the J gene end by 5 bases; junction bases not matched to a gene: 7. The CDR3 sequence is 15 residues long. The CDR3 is CASSPASGINNEQFF. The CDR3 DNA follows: TGTGCCAGCAGCCCCGCTAGCGGGATAAACAATGAGCAGTTCTTC.

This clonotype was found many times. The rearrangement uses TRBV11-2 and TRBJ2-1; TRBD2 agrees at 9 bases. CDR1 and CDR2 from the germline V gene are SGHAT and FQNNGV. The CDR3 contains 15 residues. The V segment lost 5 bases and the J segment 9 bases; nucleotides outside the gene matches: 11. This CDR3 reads CASSPLAGGHSEQFF. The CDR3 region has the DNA TGTGCCAGCAGCCCCTTGGCGGGAGGGCATAGTGAGCAGTTCTTC.

Here the CDR3 DNA reads TGTGCCTGGAAAGGGGGCAGGGGCTATACTGAAGCTTTCTTT. Protein: CAWKGGRGYTEAFF. The chain carries TRBV30 and TRBJ1-1; TRBD1 matches 7 bases. The length of the CDR3 is 14 residues. With 4 bases clipped from V and 5 bases from J, the junction kept 10 bases outside the gene matches. Germline V gene lookup returns CDR1 GTSNPN and CDR2 SVGIG (reference sequence).

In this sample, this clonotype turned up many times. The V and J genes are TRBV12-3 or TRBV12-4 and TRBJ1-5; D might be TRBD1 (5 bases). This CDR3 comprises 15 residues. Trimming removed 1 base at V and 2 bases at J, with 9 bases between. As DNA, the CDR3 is TGTGCCAGCAGTTTAGTTCAGGGCCGCAATCAGCCCCAGCATTTT. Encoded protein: CASSLVQGRNQPQHF.

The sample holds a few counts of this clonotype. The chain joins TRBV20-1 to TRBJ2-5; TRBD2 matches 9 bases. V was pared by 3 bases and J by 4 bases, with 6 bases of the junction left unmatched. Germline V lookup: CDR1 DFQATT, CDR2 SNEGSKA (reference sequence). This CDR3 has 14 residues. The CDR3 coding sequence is TGCAGTGCTAGTTGGCGGGAGGGAGGAGAGACCCAGTACTTC. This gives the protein CSASWREGGETQYF.

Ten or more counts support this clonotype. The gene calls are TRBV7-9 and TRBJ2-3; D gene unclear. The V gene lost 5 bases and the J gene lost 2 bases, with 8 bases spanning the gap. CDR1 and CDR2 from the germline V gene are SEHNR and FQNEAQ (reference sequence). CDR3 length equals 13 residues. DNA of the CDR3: TGTGCCAGCAGCCGTGGGGTCACAGATACGCAGTATTTT. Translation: CASSRGVTDTQYF.

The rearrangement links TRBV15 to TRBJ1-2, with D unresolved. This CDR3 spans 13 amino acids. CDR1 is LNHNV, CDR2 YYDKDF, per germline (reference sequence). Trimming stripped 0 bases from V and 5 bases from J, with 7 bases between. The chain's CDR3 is CATSRDGEYGYTF. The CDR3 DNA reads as TGTGCCACCAGCAGAGATGGGGAGTATGGCTACACCTTC.

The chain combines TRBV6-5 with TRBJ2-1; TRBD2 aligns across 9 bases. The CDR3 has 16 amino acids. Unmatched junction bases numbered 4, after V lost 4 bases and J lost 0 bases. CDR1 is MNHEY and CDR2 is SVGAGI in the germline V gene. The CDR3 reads CASSSNSGGSYNEQFF. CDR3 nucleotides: TGTGCCAGCAGTTCAAATAGCGGGGGCTCCTACAATGAGCAGTTCTTC.

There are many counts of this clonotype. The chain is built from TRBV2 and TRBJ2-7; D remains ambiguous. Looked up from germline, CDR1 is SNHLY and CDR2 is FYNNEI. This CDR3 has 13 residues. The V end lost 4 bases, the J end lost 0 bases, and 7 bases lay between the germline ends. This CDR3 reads CASSATRSYEQYF. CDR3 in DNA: TGTGCCAGCAGTGCTACCCGCTCCTACGAGCAGTACTTC.

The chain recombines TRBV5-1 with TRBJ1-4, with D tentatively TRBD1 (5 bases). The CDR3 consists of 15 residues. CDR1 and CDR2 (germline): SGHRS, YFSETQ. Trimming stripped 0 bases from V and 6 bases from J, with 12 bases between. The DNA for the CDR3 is TGCGCCAGCAGCTTGGTGGGACGCAATGATGAAAAACTGTTTTTT. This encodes CASSLVGRNDEKLFF. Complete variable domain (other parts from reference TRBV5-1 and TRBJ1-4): KAGVTQTPRYLIKTRGQQVTLSCSPISGHRSVSWYQQTPGQGLQFLFEYFSETQRNKGNFPGRFSGRQFSNSRSEMNVSTLELGDSALYLCASSLVGRNDEKLFFGSGTQLSVL.

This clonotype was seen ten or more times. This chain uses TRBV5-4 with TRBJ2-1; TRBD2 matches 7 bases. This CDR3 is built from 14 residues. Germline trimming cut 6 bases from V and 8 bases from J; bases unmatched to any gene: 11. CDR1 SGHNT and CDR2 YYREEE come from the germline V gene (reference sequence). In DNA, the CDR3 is TGTGCCAGCACCCGGCGGGGGAGTAACGATGAGCAGTTCTTC. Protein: CASTRRGSNDEQFF.

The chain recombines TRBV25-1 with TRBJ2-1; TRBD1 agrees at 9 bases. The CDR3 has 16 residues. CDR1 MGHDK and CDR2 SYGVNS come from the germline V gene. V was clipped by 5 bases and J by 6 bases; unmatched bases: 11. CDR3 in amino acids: CASSPGGQGFGNEQFF. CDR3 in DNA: TGTGCCAGCAGTCCGGGGGGACAGGGATTCGGCAATGAGCAGTTCTTC.

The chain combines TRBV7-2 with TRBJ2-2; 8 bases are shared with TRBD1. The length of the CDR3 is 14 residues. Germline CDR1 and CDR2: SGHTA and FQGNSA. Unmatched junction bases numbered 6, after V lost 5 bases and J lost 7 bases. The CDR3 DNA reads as TGTGCCAGCAGCCCGGACAGGGTTGGCGGGGAGCTGTTTTTT. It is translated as CASSPDRVGGELFF.

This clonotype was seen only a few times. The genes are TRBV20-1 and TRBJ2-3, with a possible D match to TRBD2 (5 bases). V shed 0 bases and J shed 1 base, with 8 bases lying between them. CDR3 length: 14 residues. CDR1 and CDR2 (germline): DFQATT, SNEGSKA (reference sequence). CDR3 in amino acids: CSARDISGTDTQYF. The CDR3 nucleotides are TGCAGTGCTAGAGATATTAGCGGCACAGATACGCAGTATTTT.

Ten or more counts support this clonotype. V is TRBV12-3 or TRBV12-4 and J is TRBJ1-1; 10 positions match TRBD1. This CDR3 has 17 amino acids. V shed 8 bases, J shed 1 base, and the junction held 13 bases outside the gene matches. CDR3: CASGGGDRGFPNTEAFF. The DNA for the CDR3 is TGTGCCAGCGGGGGGGGGGACAGGGGTTTCCCGAACACTGAAGCTTTCTTT.

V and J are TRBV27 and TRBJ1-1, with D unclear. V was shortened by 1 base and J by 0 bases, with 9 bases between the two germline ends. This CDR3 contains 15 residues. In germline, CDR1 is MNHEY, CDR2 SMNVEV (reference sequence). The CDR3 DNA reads TGTGCCAGCAGTTTATTCCGAGAGTTGAACACTGAAGCTTTCTTT. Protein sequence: CASSLFRELNTEAFF.

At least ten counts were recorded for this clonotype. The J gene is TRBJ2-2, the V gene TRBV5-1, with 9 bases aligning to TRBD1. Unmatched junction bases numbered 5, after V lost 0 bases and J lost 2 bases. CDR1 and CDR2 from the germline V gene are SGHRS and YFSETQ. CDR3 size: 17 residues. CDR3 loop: CASSLAVTGGNTGELFF. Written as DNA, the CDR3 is TGCGCCAGCAGCTTGGCCGTGACAGGGGGTAACACCGGGGAGCTGTTTTTT.

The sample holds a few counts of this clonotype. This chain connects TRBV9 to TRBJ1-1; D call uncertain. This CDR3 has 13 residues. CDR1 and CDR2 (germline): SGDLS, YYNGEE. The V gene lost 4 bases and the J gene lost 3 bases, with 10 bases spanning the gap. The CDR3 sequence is CASSYGPDTEAFF. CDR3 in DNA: TGTGCCAGCAGCTACGGGCCGGACACTGAAGCTTTCTTT.

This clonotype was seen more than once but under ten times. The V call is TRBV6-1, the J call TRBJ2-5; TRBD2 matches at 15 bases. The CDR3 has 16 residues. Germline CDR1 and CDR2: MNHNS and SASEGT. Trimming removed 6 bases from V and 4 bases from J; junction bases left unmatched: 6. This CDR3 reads CASRPGLAGGGETQYF. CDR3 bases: TGTGCCAGCAGGCCGGGACTAGCGGGAGGAGGAGAGACCCAGTACTTC.

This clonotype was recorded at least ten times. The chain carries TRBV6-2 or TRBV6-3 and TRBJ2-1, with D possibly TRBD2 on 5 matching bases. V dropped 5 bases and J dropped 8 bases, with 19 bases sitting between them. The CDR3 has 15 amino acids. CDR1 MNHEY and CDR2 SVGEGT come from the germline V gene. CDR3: CASSLAKTRSDEQFF. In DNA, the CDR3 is TGTGCCAGCAGTCTCGCAAAAACTAGGAGCGATGAGCAGTTCTTC.

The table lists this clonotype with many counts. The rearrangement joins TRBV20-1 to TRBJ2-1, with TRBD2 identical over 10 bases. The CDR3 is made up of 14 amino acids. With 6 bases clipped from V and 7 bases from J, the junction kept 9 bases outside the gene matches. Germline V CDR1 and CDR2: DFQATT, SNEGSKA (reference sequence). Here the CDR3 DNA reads TGCAGTGCGCACACTAGCGGGGAGCCTAATGAGCAGTTCTTC. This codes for CSAHTSGEPNEQFF.

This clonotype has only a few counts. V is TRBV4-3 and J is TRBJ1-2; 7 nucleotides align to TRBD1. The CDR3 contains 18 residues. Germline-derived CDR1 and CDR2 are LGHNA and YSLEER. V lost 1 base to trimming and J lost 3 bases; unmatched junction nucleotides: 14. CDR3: CASSQAPATGPLDYGYTF. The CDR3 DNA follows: TGCGCCAGCAGCCAAGCTCCCGCGACAGGGCCCTTAGACTATGGCTACACCTTC.

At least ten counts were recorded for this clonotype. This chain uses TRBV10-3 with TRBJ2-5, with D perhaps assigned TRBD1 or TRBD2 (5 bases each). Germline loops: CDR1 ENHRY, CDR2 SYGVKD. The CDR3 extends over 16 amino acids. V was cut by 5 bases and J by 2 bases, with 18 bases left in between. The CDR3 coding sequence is TGTGCCATCAGTTCGAATCGGGGCCGGGGACAAGAGACCCAGTACTTC. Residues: CAISSNRGRGQETQYF.

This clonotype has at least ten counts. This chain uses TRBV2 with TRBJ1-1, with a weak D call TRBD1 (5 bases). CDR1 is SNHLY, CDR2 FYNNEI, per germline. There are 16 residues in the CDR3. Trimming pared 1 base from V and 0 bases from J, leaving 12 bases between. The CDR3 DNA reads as TGTGCCAGCAGTGAAGGGGGCGGACTCATGAACACTGAAGCTTTCTTT. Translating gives CASSEGGGLMNTEAFF.

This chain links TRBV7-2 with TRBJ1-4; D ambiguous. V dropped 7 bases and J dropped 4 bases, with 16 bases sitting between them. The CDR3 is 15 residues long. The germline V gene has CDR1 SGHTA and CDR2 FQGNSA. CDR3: CASTSTRVYNEKLFF. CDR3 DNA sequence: TGTGCCAGCACCTCAACACGGGTATATAATGAAAAACTGTTTTTT.

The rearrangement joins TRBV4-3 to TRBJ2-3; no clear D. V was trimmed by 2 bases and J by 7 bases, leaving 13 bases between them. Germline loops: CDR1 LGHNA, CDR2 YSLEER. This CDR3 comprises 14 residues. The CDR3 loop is CASSQHLGDNTQYF. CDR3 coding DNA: TGCGCCAGCAGCCAACACTTAGGCGATAATACGCAGTATTTT.

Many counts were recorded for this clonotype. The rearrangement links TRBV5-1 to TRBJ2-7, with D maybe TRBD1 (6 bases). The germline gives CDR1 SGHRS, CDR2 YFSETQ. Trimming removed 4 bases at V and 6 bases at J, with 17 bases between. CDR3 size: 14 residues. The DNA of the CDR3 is TGCGCCAGCAGCCATTGGGGCAGGGGTGGCGAGCAGTACTTC. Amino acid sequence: CASSHWGRGGEQYF. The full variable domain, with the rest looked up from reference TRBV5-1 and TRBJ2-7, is KAGVTQTPRYLIKTRGQQVTLSCSPISGHRSVSWYQQTPGQGLQFLFEYFSETQRNKGNFPGRFSGRQFSNSRSEMNVSTLELGDSALYLCASSHWGRGGEQYFGPGTRLTVT.

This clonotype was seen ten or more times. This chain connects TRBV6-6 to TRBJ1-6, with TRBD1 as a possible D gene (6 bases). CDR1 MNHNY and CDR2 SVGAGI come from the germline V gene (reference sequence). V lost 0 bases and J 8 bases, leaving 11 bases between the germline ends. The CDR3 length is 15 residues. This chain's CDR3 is CASSYSSQGHSPLHF. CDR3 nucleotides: TGTGCCAGCAGTTACTCGAGTCAGGGGCATTCACCCCTCCACTTT.